This T cell receptor beta chain came from a study of cytomegalovirus exposure and HLA in healthy donors listed by TCRdb under 2017. About the investigation overall: In an earlier analysis of several hundred of the donors, 250 to 350 Gb of sequence data and some 100 million unique TCR beta sequences from some 170 million T cells were reported. In a later genetic analysis, genome-wide SNP genotypes for about 60% of the 666 donors were used, and that subset was treated as a discovery cohort. HLA typing covered class I and class II loci at four-digit resolution. In an earlier analysis of a few hundred of the donors, high-throughput TCR beta sequencing was used to judge whether each TCR beta V gene segment behaved as functional or pseudogenic. To predict cytomegalovirus infection status, the study combined high-throughput TCR immunosequencing, statistical association of individual TCRs with disease status, and machine learning. The study profiled the T cell repertoires of hundreds of subjects by immunosequencing and related them to cytomegalovirus serostatus. A later analysis re-examined previously published TCR beta repertoires from roughly 650 donors and added high-resolution HLA genotyping to investigate patterns of TCR occurrence. On average, roughly 200,000 unique TCR beta nucleotide sequences were sequenced per donor among about 400 genotyped donors of the cohort, with 15% to 20% of those sequences being non-productive. Typing coverage differed by locus: A, B, C, DRB1 and DQB1 were typed in about 629-630 donors, DQA1 in about 500, DPA1 in nearly 610, and DPB1 in just under 490. Among the roughly 400 genotyped donors, around 81% belonged to the genetic ancestry cluster associated with self-reported Caucasian donors. All discovery cohort repertoires had been generated using a single sequencing platform. Four or five DR-DQ haplotypes were handled as single units for association and clustering because linkage in the cohort was strong. The later analysis used no new phenotypic data to find candidate immune exposures, relying instead on TCR beta sequences and their occurrence across donors. In addition to the first cohort of approximately 670 subjects, a separate validation cohort of about 120 different subjects was used. The aim of the study was to test whether cataloging public T cell receptors could identify signatures of past pathogen exposure. Donor age, sex, ethnicity and CMV serostatus were compiled together with the repertoire data. An early release that covered roughly 600 HLA-typed donors contained around 330 gigabases of sequencing data and some 87 million unique TCR sequences. What the authors observed across the whole study: Fewer than 20 rarely observed V segments, including chromosome 9 orphons, were excluded from the earlier analysis of 550 to 700 of the donors because counts were too low. Immune exposure information for the cohort was limited to CMV serostatus. Compared with equally common non-associated chains, HLA-associated TCR beta chains in a later analysis were more clonally expanded and had lower generation probabilities. Roughly uniform sequencing depth across donors was assumed in presence/absence analyses, although this assumption may not hold. Because the 87-base-pair reads could not distinguish some IMGT-functional V segments, including TRBV6-2 and TRBV6-3, those segments were excluded. According to a later analysis, TCR association rates differed among HLA loci, with DRB1 alleles showing the most associated TCRs and HLA-C alleles showing the fewest. Correlated functional status among segregating V segments might reflect linkage disequilibrium, but an unknown experimental factor could not be ruled out. When HLA alleles, especially DR and DQ, strongly co-occurred, TCR associations were difficult to assign to individual alleles. In a later genetic analysis, fewer N-insertions in productive TCRs were reported among donors in an Asian-associated ancestry cluster than the approximately 710-donor mean. Broadly in line with IMGT annotations, most TCR beta V segments showed up in productive rearrangements about 87% or about 30% of the time in an earlier analysis of about 500 of the donors. Because HLA typing was missing for some donors at each locus, association tests included only the typed subset. Most CMV-associated TCR beta chains appeared to be HLA-restricted in a later analysis, and the HLA associations seemed to be driven largely by CMV exposure. An association between a missense DCLRE1C variant and V-gene and J-gene trimming of TCR beta chains was found in a later genetic analysis and replicated in an independent cohort. A further reported finding was that TCR beta sequences accurately predicted the HLA-A and HLA-B alleles for most subjects in the first cohort. A group of highly shared sequence variants was considered likely to be a technical artifact of the sequencing pipeline. While some public TCRs were present in many individuals, most TCR sequences turned up only very rarely across donors. Specific HLA alleles were associated with some 15,000 TCR beta sequences at a false discovery rate of 0.05 in a later analysis. A few of the identified cytomegalovirus-associated TCR beta chains were confirmed in vitro to be specific for cytomegalovirus antigens. Only TCR beta chains were sequenced in this cohort, and the absence of alpha or paired-chain data limited detectable features. The classifier was reported to diagnose cytomegalovirus status with high specificity and sensitivity in both the original and validation cohorts. According to a later analysis, parvovirus B19, influenza, CMV and Epstein-Barr virus appeared linked to several top co-occurrence clusters. It was suggested by the authors that the approach could potentially be generalized to other disease states and immunological phenotypes. In the study, some 160 TCR beta chains were listed as associated with cytomegalovirus.

In regard to this clone: The specificity of this receptor is unknown. No much larger clone exists at a distance of one base, and base qualities are not known.

The receptor library was made with the immunoSEQ multiplex PCR assay. For the multiplex PCR, a mixture combining 60 forward primers for TCR Vbeta segments and 13 reverse primers for TCR Jbeta segments was used. The CDR3 region of rearranged TCR beta genes was amplified from genomic DNA with a multiplex PCR assay. The Illumina HiSeq System was used to sequence the amplified TCR beta libraries as 87-base-pair reads. Turning to the authors' computational methods: A later analysis tallied 70 million to 100 million unique TCR beta chains across the 700 or so repertoires, and around 9.9 million of those chains were shared by two or more donors. A nearest-neighbor algorithm error-corrected the raw reads and collapsed the reads into unique sequences, merging closely related sequences to remove PCR and sequencing errors. Alignment of CDR3 sequences to IMGT reference sequences was used to assign V, D and J gene segments. For a sequence to be retained, a match of at least six nucleotides was required to both a V gene segment and a J gene segment. A rearrangement was called productive if the CDR3 had no stop codons and remained in frame with V and J, and every other rearrangement was called non-productive. CDR3 was defined according to IMGT convention as the region running from the second conserved V-encoded cysteine to the conserved J-encoded phenylalanine. The earlier analysis of about 500 of the donors excluded sequences that lacked an unambiguous match to a single V gene segment. In an earlier analysis of approximately 500 of the donors, a V segment was called functional when productive rearrangements were above 56.7%, and segregating when the standard deviation between donors exceeded 5%. To diagnose cytomegalovirus status from the catalog of TCR beta chain sequences, a statistical classification framework was built. V and J gene assignment, in a later analysis, came from comparing TCR nucleotide sequences with IMGT/GENE-DB human TR gene sequences. The TCRdist pipeline was used in a later analysis to assign CDR3 sequences and most-parsimonious VDJ recombination scenarios. A later analysis defined each TCR beta chain by its CDR3 amino acid sequence plus V-gene family, and excluded reads lacking a unique V-gene family. In a later analysis, around 650 highly shared, low-generation-probability nucleotide sequences were removed to address suspected cross-contamination and a sequencing artifact. In a later analysis, a clonal expansion index for each public chain was calculated from normalized within-repertoire ranks of inferred template counts. In a later analysis, generation probabilities were computed using a VDJ recombination model fitted to out-of-frame rearrangements, and the results were checked against IGoR. A later analysis scored TCR-TCR, TCR-HLA and TCR-CMV co-occurrence with hypergeometric tests, applying a repertoire-size bias correction to TCR pairs. False discovery rates were estimated in a later analysis by permuting HLA or CMV assignments 20 times. A later analysis grouped co-occurring TCRs with DBSCAN, adding TCRdist sequence similarity when clustering within HLA-allele-positive subsets. Repertoires with fewer than 30,000 or more than 120,000 public chains were left out of co-occurrence clustering, as were five repertoires with anomalous nucleotide sharing. TCRdb retrieved this table from immuneACCESS and kept in-frame rearrangements only. Not all clones are present; in checked studies, unresolved V genes account for under half, and no reason is known for the remainder. V and J calls and clone size come straight from that table; D and trimming were deduced from the DNA. In this sample the table shows some 54,000 clones, 80% of which occur a single time. Under 7% of the sample goes to the ten largest clones.

The cohort was made up of 666 healthy bone marrow donors. Cohort members were all nominally healthy when sampled, although unrecorded immune exposures were likely present. The donor tested CMV seronegative and was one of the 352 seronegative cohort members. Every donor gave a peripheral blood sample, and the peripheral blood mononuclear cells from that sample were used for TCR beta sequencing. The Qiagen DNeasy Blood Extraction Kit was used to extract genomic DNA from the blood cell samples. The CDR3 runs 15 amino acids, cysteine and phenylalanine included. The kept DNA is CDR3 alone, 45 bases in frame from the first base. The germline V gene sets CDR1 to SGDLS and CDR2 to YYNGEE. At the junction V is shortened by 3 bases and J by 4 bases; bases outside the gene matches: 9.

Sequenced material: PBMCs. The rearrangement combines TRBV9 with TRBJ2-5; 7 central bases correspond to TRBD1. The receptor was derived from a male donor in good health and CMV-seronegative. CDR3 region: CASSASTGKGETQYF. The DNA sequence reads TGTGCCAGCAGCGCCTCGACAGGGAAGGGAGAGACCCAGTACTTC.